This is a list of T cell receptor beta chains from one sample in a study of low-dose radiotherapy and immunotherapy resistance in tumors. Each CDR3 protein gets one entry after TCRdb re-called the reads with MiXCR. The sample includes tens of thousands of distinct CDR3 sequences, under 20% of them seen just once. Sequenced material: PBMCs, taken after low-dose radiotherapy plus immunotherapy. The receptors were sampled from a male donor with prostate cancer. CDR3s include the opening cysteine and the closing phenylalanine or tryptophan.

v_gene | CDR3aa
TRBV29-1 | CSVGIAGTSDTQYF
TRBV20-1 | CSAPGQLKNTGELFF
TRBV11-2 | CASSPGRGQGNTGELFF
TRBV7-2 | CASSLTEAGGIYEQYF
TRBV28 | CASSWGGTTGVSGANVLTF
TRBV28 | CASSKGQTEQFF
TRBV7-8 | CASSLEVTPDSGANVLTF
TRBV9 | CASSVGPSWIDEQYF
TRBV5-1 | CASSLGDRSEAFF
TRBV14 | CASSVHIKNTQYF
TRBV6-2/TRBV6-3 | CASSYWTGGGNEQFF
TRBV6-5 | CASTLSGVGAEFYSPLHF
TRBV24-1 | CATSDTTPSPLYEQYF
TRBV5-1 | CASSLVRDSKETQYF
TRBV4-2 | CASSPQGGPMSSTDTQYF
TRBV6-2/TRBV6-3 | CASRNDGGRYEQYF
TRBV2 | CASSEASGNQPQHF
TRBV28 | CASSKLGQGTGDTQYF
TRBV30 | CASPGGGATTGELFF
TRBV4-3 | CASSQVQVSSTEAFF
TRBV5-1 | CASSLEAGVGTGELFF
TRBV11-3 | CASSGQGLAGYEQFF
TRBV7-9 | CASSLGDIMNTEAFF
TRBV19 | CASNPSGSVYYNEQFF
TRBV28 | CASSLSSGGGNEQYF
TRBV7-2 | CASNPGLAGGAYNEQFF
TRBV28 | CASRKVNYNEQFF
TRBV29-1 | CSVEGLAGVYNEQFF
TRBV5-1 | CASSLGVRDNEQFF
TRBV7-2 | CASRAPGQGYSPLHF
TRBV7-2 | CASSFAGGKRYEQYF
TRBV4-1 | CASAAGDRNSPLHF
TRBV28 | CASSLAGGSGNTIYF
TRBV4-1 | CASSLMGQGSTIYF
TRBV27 | CASNSGGSYEQYF
TRBV28 | CASSPARTGARRETQYF
TRBV7-2 | CASSLARASGSNEQFF
TRBV12-3/TRBV12-4 | CASSSGQGIFYEQYF
TRBV30 | CAWSVGGRGGTGELFF
TRBV2 | CASRLTGAPTGELFF
TRBV30 | CAWMSAGARDPVLRARHVGETQYF
TRBV3-1 | CASSQRTGGSRYEQYF
TRBV19 | CATLLFRVDGAAEAFF